This T cell receptor beta chain was sequenced in a study of human T cells and chemical hapten exposure. Each CDR3 protein gets one entry after TCRdb re-called the RACE reads with MiXCR. The table has around 69,000 distinct CDR3 sequences, about 8% seen once; the top ten hold around 3.3%. The sample's time point: patch test 2, 6 weeks after DPC sensitization. Treatment meaning: therapeutic diphenylcyclopropenone sensitization with weekly scalp DPC. A note on this clonotype: Mismatch with germline at one junction end may stem from a read error.

Germline values: CDR1 MDHEN, CDR2 SYDVKM. CDR3 length: 15 amino acids. The source of this sequence is a woman aged 45-59 years with alopecia areata. Some clones in this sample may be carry-over from other donors' samples. This specimen consisted of whole blood, obtained in connection with sensitization to the hapten diphenylcyclopropenone (DPC). The V and J genes are TRBV28 and TRBJ2-3; 9 bases are a match to TRBD2. The CDR3 sequence is CASSGSGGHTYTQYF. CDR3 DNA sequence: TGTGCCAGCAGTGGTAGCGGGGGCCACACATATACGCAGTATTTT.